The clone carrying this T cell receptor beta chain has a handful of counts. The data stem from a study of identical twins. In TCRdb, the 5' RACE reads were re-called with MiXCR into one record per CDR3 protein. The table includes about 470,000 distinct CDR3 sequences, about 24% detected once. The CDR3 covers 15 residues. Germline V CDR1 and CDR2: SGDLS, YYNGEE. With 3 bases clipped from V and 7 bases from J, the junction kept 7 bases outside the gene matches. The data were also submitted as part of a second study, on T cells expressing NK-cell markers.

The sample was CD4+ T cells sorted from blood. This chain links TRBV9 with TRBJ2-1; 10 bases are shared with TRBD2. The clonotype was recovered from a woman aged 18-30 years in good health. The chain's CDR3 is CASSEREGSGNEQFF. CDR3 bases: TGTGCCAGCAGCGAGCGGGAGGGGTCGGGTAATGAGCAGTTCTTC.